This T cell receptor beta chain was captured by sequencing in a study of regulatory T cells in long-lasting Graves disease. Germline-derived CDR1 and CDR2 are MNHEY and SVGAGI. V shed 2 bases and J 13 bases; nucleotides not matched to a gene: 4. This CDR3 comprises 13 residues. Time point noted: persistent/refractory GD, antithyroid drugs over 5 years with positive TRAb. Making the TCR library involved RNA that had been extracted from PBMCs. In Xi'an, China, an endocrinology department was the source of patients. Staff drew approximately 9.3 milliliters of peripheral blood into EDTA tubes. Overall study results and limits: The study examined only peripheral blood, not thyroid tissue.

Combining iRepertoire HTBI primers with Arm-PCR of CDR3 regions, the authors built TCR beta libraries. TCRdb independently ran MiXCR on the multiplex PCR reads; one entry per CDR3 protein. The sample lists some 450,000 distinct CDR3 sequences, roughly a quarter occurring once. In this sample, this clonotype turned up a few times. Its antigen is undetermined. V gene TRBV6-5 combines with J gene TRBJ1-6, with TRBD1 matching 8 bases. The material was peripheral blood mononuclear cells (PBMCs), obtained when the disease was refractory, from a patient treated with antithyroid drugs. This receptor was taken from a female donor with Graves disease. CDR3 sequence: CASSYATGDPLHF. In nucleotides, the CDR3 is TGTGCCAGCAGTTACGCGACAGGGGACCCCCTCCACTTT.